The clone carrying this TCR beta chain was observed a few times. The authors' processing: Amplification of reference gene primers provided the estimated nucleated cell counts. This table comes from immunoSEQ multiplex PCR, and its TCRdb copy is limited to in-frame clones, with some not included. D and trimming come from the DNA, and the V and J calls and clone size come from that table. Found here are just over 150,000 clones, roughly 79% of them singletons; the top ten hold 20% to 25%. These data belong to a study of blood T cell repertoires in COVID-19. As for the study in general: Donors in the United States, Italy and Spain gave samples during acute or convalescent COVID-19. Sample material is recorded as cDNA or gDNA derived from T cells, B-cell-depleted T cells, or PBMCs.

The CDR3 extends over 14 amino acids. With V trimmed by 2 bases and J by 8 bases, 7 bases remained unmatched. Germline V lookup: CDR1 GTSNPN, CDR2 SVGIG (reference sequence). The chain uses TRBV30 and TRBJ2-1; 9 nucleotides match TRBD2. Source material: peripheral blood. The TCR originated in a woman aged 80 or older with acute or convalescent COVID-19. CDR3 DNA sequence: TGTGCCTGGAGTAAGTCTAGCGGGAAATATGAGCAGTTCTTC. Translating it yields CAWSKSSGKYEQFF.